This TCR beta chain was observed in a study of human thymus T cells. General study findings and limits: Repertoires sampled from thymus and blood appeared biased in V and J gene usage.

This table comes from immunoSEQ multiplex PCR, and its TCRdb copy is limited to in-frame clones, with some not included. Of some 46,000 clones in the sample, roughly 94% were seen once. The CDR3 runs to 11 residues. The germline CDR1 and CDR2 sequences are DFQATT and SNEGSKA (reference sequence). V was cut by 1 base and J by 3 bases, with 4 bases left in between. This clone was observed a few times. Its target is not known. Half of the eight donors gave roughly 0.5-1 mL blood during surgery. Genomic DNA was extracted from every available blood leukocyte. The sequence was collected from a girl under three years old with a congenital heart defect but otherwise immunologically healthy. Sequences were obtained from blood. This chain joins TRBV20-1 and TRBJ2-7; D call uncertain. The CDR3 region is CSARVHYEQYF. CDR3 nucleotides: TGCAGTGCTAGAGTGCACTACGAGCAGTACTTC.